Shown below are 13 T cell receptor beta chains from a single sample sequenced in a study of cytomegalovirus exposure and HLA in healthy donors. Sequencing was performed with immunoSEQ multiplex PCR; in TCRdb, only in-frame clones are kept and a portion is missing. This table has roughly 230,000 clones, less than 95% appearing once. Sequencing input: PBMCs. These receptors were taken from a woman aged 25 to 45 in good health and CMV-seronegative.

J is TRBJ2-2 and V is TRBV27; D gene unclear. CDR3 length: 11 residues. CDR1 is MNHEY and CDR2 is SMNVEV in the germline V gene (reference sequence). V was shortened by 3 bases and J by 7 bases, with 3 bases between the two germline ends. CDR3 coding DNA: TGTGCCAGCAGTTTTGACGGGGAGCTGTTTTTT. It yields the protein CASSFDGELFF.

This CDR3 reads CATKEGLGSSGANVLTF. As DNA, the CDR3 is TGTGCCACAAAAGAGGGGTTGGGGTCTTCTGGGGCCAACGTCCTGACTTTC. V gene TRBV15 combines with J gene TRBJ2-6; D could derive from TRBD1 or TRBD2 (5 bases each). Germline V gives CDR1 LNHNV, CDR2 YYDKDF (reference sequence). CDR3 length equals 17 residues. The V end was cut by 9 bases, the J end by 1 base, with 19 bases between.

The V gene is TRBV7-6, the J gene TRBJ1-4, with D hard to call. The CDR3 has 14 amino acids. With 1 base removed from V and 5 bases from J, the gap between germline ends came to 8 bases. Looked up from germline, CDR1 is SGHVS and CDR2 is FNYEAQ. CDR3 sequence: CASSLGADNEKLFF. CDR3 bases: TGTGCCAGCAGCTTAGGGGCCGACAATGAAAAACTGTTTTTT.

The chain uses TRBV7-6 and TRBJ2-7; possibly TRBD1 for D (6 bases). CDR3 length: 14 amino acids. V lost 1 base and J lost 2, with 9 bases in between. Per the germline V gene, CDR1 is SGHVS and CDR2 is FNYEAQ. In DNA, the CDR3 is TGTGCCAGCAGCTTAGGTTCAGGGGCCTACGAGCAGTACTTC. It encodes CASSLGSGAYEQYF.

V and J are TRBV7-7 and TRBJ2-1, with unresolved D. CDR1 and CDR2 (germline): SSHAT, FNYEAQ (reference sequence). CDR3 length: 15 amino acids. Trimming left V 4 bases short and J 0 bases short, with 10 bases between. CDR3 in DNA: TGTGCCAGCAGCTCGTCTACGAGCTCCTACAATGAGCAGTTCTTC. This encodes CASSSSTSSYNEQFF. The full variable domain, with the rest looked up from reference TRBV7-7 and TRBJ2-1, is GAGVSQSPRYKVTKRGQDVTLRCDPISSHATLYWYQQALGQGPEFLTYFNYEAQPDKSGLPSDRFSAERPEGSISTLTIQRTEQRDSAMYRCASSSSTSSYNEQFFGPGTRLTVL.

The V gene is TRBV28, the J gene TRBJ2-3; 12 nucleotides agree with TRBD2. Germline V lookup: CDR1 MDHEN, CDR2 SYDVKM. This CDR3 region has 15 residues. The CDR3 loop reads CAVSHGTSGLDTQYF. The CDR3 coding sequence is TGTGCGGTCTCCCACGGGACTAGCGGGTTGGATACGCAGTATTTT.

The chain couples TRBV29-1 to TRBJ2-5; D perhaps matches TRBD1 (5 bases). The CDR3 is 14 amino acids. CDR1 SQVTM and CDR2 ANQGSEA come from the germline V gene. V lost 4 bases and J lost 10, with 22 bases in between. This chain's CDR3 is CSVATGSPQVVQYF. For the CDR3, the DNA is TGCAGCGTTGCTACAGGCTCCCCGCAAGTTGTCCAGTACTTC.

V usage is TRBV4-1 and J usage is TRBJ2-7, with D unresolved. The CDR3 has 14 residues. The V end lost 4 bases, the J end lost 0 bases, and 10 bases lay between the germline ends. Germline V CDR1 and CDR2: MGHRA, YSYEKL. The CDR3 DNA is TGCGCCAGCAGCCCCACGGTTACCTCCTACGAGCAGTACTTC. It translates to CASSPTVTSYEQYF.

The V and J genes are TRBV6-1 and TRBJ2-5, with a possible D match to TRBD2 (6 bases). V was clipped by 4 bases and J by 5 bases, with 8 bases between them. The CDR3 contains 12 residues. Germline CDR1 and CDR2: MNHNS and SASEGT. CDR3 in amino acids: CASSAGVETQYF. The CDR3 DNA follows: TGTGCCAGCAGTGCGGGAGTGGAGACCCAGTACTTC.

The chain links TRBV7-9 to TRBJ2-7, with TRBD1 identical over 8 bases. Germline CDR1 is SEHNR and CDR2 is FQNEAQ (reference sequence). The length of the CDR3 is 17 residues. V gave up 5 bases and J gave up 0 bases; unmatched junction bases: 12. This CDR3 is CASSPIAAGTGSYEQYF. In nucleotides, the CDR3 is TGTGCCAGCAGCCCCATCGCGGCTGGGACAGGCTCCTACGAGCAGTACTTC.

The genes are TRBV25-1 and TRBJ2-1; D is unresolved. Looked up from germline, CDR1 is MGHDK and CDR2 is SYGVNS. The CDR3 consists of 11 residues. V was cut by 3 bases and J by 8 bases, with 5 bases left in between. The CDR3 loop reads CASSEAHEQFF. DNA of the CDR3: TGTGCCAGCAGTGAGGCCCATGAGCAGTTCTTC.

The V gene is TRBV13, the J gene TRBJ2-7; D tentatively fits TRBD1 or TRBD2 (5 bases each). V was pared by 5 bases and J by 0 bases, with 14 bases between. The CDR3 length is 15 residues. Germline values: CDR1 PRHDT, CDR2 FYEKMQ (reference sequence). The CDR3 loop reads CASSPGRASSYEQYF. In DNA form, the CDR3 reads TGTGCCAGCAGCCCGGGGCGGGCCAGCTCCTACGAGCAGTACTTC.

The chain employs TRBV4-1 and TRBJ2-7; 9 bases map to TRBD1. CDR1 is MGHRA, CDR2 YSYEKL, per germline. The J segment lost 3 bases and the V segment lost 4 bases, leaving 1 base of the junction unmatched. The CDR3 is made up of 13 amino acids. CDR3 residues: CASSRQGGYEQYF. The CDR3 coding sequence is TGCGCCAGCAGCCGACAGGGGGGCTACGAGCAGTACTTC.